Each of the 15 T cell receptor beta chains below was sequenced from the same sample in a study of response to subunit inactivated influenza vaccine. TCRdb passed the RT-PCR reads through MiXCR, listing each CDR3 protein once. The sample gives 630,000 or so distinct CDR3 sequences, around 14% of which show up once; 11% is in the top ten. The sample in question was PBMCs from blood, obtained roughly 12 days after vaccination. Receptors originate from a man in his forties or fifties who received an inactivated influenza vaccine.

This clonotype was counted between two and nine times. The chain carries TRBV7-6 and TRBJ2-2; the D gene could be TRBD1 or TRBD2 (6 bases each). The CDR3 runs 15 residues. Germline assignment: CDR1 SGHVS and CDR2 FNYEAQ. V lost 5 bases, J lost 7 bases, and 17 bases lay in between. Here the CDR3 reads CASSRGTRSIGELFF. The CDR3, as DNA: TGTGCCAGCAGCCGCGGGACAAGGTCTATCGGGGAGCTGTTTTTT.

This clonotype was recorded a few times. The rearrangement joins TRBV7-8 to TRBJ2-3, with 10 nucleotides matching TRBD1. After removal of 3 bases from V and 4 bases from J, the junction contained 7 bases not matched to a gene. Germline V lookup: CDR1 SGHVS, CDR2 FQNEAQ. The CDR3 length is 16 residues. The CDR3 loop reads CASSFTGTGVADTQYF. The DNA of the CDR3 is TGTGCCAGCAGCTTTACCGGGACAGGGGTTGCAGATACGCAGTATTTT.

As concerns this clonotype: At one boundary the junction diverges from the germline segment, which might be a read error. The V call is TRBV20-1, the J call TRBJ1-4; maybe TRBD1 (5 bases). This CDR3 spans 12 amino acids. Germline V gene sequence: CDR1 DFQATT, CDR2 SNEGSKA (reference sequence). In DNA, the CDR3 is TGCAGCGCTAGGGGTGATGGGGAAAAACTGTTTTTT. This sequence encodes CSARGDGEKLFF.

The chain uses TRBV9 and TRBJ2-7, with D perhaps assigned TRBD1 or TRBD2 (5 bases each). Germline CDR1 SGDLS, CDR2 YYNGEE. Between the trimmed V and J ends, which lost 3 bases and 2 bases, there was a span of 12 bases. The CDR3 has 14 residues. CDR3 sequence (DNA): TGTGCCAGCAGCGGAGGGACCTCGACCTACGAGCAGTACTTC. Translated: CASSGGTSTYEQYF.

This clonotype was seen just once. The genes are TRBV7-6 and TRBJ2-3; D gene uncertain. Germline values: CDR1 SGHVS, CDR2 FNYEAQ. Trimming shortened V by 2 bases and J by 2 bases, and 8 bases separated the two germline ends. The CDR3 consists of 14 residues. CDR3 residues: CASSLSHHTDTQYF. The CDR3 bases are TGTGCCAGCAGCTTATCCCACCACACAGATACGCAGTATTTT.

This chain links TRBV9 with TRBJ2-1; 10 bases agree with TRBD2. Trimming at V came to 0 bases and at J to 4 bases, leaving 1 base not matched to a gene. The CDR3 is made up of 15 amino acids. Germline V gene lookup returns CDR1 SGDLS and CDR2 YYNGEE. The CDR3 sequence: CASSVVSGGYNEQFF. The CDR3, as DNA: TGTGCCAGCAGCGTAGTTAGCGGGGGGTACAATGAGCAGTTCTTC.

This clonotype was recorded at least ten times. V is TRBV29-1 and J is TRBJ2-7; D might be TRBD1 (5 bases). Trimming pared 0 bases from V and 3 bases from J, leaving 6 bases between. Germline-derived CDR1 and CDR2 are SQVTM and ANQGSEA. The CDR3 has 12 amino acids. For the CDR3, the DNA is TGCAGCGTTGAAGATCAGGGCTACGAGCAGTACTTC. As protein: CSVEDQGYEQYF.

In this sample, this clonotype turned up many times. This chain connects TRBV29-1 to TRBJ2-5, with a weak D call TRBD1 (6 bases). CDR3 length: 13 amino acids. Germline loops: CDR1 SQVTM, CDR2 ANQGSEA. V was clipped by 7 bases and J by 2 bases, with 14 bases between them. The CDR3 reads CSGDRQGQETQYF. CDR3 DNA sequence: TGCAGCGGTGACAGGCAAGGGCAAGAGACCCAGTACTTC.

The CDR3 DNA sequence: TGTGCCAGCAGCCCCCGGCGGACCTACGAGCAGTACTTC. It encodes CASSPRRTYEQYF. The chain combines TRBV7-9 with TRBJ2-7; D gene ambiguous. The CDR3 contains 13 residues. The germline CDR1 and CDR2 sequences are SEHNR and FQNEAQ (reference sequence). The V gene lost 5 bases and the J gene lost 2 bases, with 10 bases spanning the gap.

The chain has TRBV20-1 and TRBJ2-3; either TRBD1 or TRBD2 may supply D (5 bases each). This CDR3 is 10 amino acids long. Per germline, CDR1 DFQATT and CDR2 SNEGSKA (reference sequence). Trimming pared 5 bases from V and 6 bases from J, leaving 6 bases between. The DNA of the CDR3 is TGCAGTGCTTGGGGGGATACGCAGTATTTT. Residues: CSAWGDTQYF.

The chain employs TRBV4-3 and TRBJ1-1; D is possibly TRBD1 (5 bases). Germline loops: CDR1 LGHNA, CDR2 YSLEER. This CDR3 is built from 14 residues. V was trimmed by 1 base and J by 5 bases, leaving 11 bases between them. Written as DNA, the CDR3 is TGCGCCAGCAGCCAAGCATGGGGCGGTACTGAAGCTTTCTTT. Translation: CASSQAWGGTEAFF.

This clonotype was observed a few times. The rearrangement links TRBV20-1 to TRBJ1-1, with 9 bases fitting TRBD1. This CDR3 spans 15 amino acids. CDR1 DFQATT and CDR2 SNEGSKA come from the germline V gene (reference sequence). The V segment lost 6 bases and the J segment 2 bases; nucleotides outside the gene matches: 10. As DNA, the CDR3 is TGCAGTGCCCCAGGGGGACAGGGCCTCAACACTGAAGCTTTCTTT. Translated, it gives CSAPGGQGLNTEAFF.

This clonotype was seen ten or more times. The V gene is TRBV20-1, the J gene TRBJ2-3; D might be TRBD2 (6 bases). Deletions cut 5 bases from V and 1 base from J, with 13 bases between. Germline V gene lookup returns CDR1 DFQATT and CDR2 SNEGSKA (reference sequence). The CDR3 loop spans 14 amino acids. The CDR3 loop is CSADQRARTDTQYF. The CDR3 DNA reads TGCAGTGCTGACCAGCGGGCCCGCACAGATACGCAGTATTTT.

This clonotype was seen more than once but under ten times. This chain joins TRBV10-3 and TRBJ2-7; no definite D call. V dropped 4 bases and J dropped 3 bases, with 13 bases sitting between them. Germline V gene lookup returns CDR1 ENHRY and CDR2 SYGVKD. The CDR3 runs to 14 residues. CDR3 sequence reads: CAISGDAVRYEQYF. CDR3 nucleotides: TGTGCCATCAGTGGCGATGCGGTCCGCTACGAGCAGTACTTC.

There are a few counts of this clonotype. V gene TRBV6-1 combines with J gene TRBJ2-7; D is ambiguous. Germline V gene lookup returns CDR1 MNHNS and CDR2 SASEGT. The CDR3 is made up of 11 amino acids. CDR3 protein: CAVSDLYEQYF. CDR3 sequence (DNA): TGTGCTGTCAGCGATCTATACGAGCAGTACTTC.